This TCR beta chain was sequenced for a study of T cells after posttransplantation cyclophosphamide. This clone has just one count. The antigen is unknown. The V gene end was trimmed by 5 bases and the J gene end by 2 bases; junction bases not matched to a gene: 0. The CDR3 covers 14 residues. Germline CDR1 reads SEHNR; CDR2 reads FQNEAQ (reference sequence). Using immunoSEQ multiplex PCR, the repertoire was profiled, and TCRdb retains in-frame clones only, with some absent. The table shows about 16,000 clones, with approximately 81% occurring only once. Study observations and caveats: Donor-recipient repertoire similarity was low at 1-2 months, rising over year one. TRB overlap between skin or GI tissue T cells and blood was limited. After PTCy, TRB diversity resembled that of CNI/methotrexate controls.

Controls had myeloablative marrow grafts with methotrexate and calcineurin inhibitor, sampled at 1 year. This clonotype originated in a young adult female patient who received an allogeneic stem cell transplant from an unrelated donor, was CMV-positive, and had acute and chronic GVHD. The graft donor may be the source of some T cells. The sample consisted of PBMCs, taken after allogeneic stem cell transplant with calcineurin inhibitor and methotrexate. The chain joins TRBV7-9 to TRBJ2-2; 9 nucleotides agree with TRBD1. In nucleotides, the CDR3 is TGTGCCAGCAGCACAGGGGGCAACACCGGGGAGCTGTTTTTT. This translates into CASSTGGNTGELFF.